This T cell receptor beta chain came from a study of cytomegalovirus exposure and HLA in healthy donors. Germline lookup yields CDR1 WSHSY and CDR2 SAAADI. The CDR3 length is 14 residues. Unmatched junction bases numbered 8, after V lost 6 bases and J lost 5 bases. PCR employed 60 Vbeta and 13 Jbeta primers. The repertoire was sequenced with immunoSEQ multiplex PCR; TCRdb's copy has only in-frame clones and lacks some. The sample has 50,000 to 60,000 clones, approximately 70% seen once. The sequenced sample consisted of PBMCs. The chain combines TRBV10-2 with TRBJ2-7, with 9 positions matching TRBD2. The sequence was obtained from a man between 18 and 29 years old in good health and CMV-seronegative. CDR3 region: CASRSTGTSHEQYF. Here the CDR3 DNA reads TGCGCCAGCAGATCCACTGGGACTAGCCACGAGCAGTACTTC.